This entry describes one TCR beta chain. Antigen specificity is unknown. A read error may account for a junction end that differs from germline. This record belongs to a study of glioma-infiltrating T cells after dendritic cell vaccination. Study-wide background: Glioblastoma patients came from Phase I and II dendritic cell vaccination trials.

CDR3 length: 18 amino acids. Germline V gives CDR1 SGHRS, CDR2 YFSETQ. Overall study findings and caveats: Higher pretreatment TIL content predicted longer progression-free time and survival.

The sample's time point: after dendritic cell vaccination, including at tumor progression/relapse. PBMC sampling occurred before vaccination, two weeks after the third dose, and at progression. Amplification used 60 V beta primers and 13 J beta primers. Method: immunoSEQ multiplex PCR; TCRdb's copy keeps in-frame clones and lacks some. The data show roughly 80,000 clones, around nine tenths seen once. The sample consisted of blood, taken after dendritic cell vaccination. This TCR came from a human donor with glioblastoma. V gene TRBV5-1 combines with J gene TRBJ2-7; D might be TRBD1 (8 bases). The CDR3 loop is CASTLSGGRGRGGYEQYF. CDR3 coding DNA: TGCGCCAGCACCTTGAGTGGGGGCAGGGGGCGCGGGGGCTACGAGCAGTACTTC. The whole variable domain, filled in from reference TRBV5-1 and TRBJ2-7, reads KAGVTQTPRYLIKTRGQQVTLSCSPISGHRSVSWYQQTPGQGLQFLFEYFSETQRNKGNFPGRFSGRQFSNSRSEMNVSTLELGDSALYLCASTLSGGRGRGGYEQYFGPGTRLTVT.